Shown below are 32 T cell receptor beta chains from a single sample sequenced in a study of T-cell reconstitution after alpha-beta-depleted transplantation in children. Unique molecular identifiers were incorporated when the TCRbeta library was constructed. TCRdb itself ran the PCR reads through MiXCR, one entry per CDR3 protein. This sample has 170,000 or so distinct CDR3 sequences; approximately 7% occur once, and the top ten carry approximately 3%. The source material was PBMCs from the stem cell graft donor, sampled from the stem cell graft. These receptor sequences come from a human donor who donated a stem cell graft to a child with Wiskott-Aldrich syndrome.

The chain links TRBV30 to TRBJ1-1; 10 bases line up with TRBD1. The CDR3 covers 15 residues. Germline CDR1 and CDR2: GTSNPN and SVGIG (reference sequence). V gave up 3 bases and J gave up 6 bases; unmatched junction bases: 10. DNA for the CDR3: TGTGCCTGGAGCCACGGGACAGGGGAAGTCGCTGAAGCTTTCTTT. Residues: CAWSHGTGEVAEAFF.

This clonotype appeared many times. The rearrangement uses TRBV6-1 and TRBJ2-2; 10 bases align to TRBD2. The CDR3 spans 16 residues. The germline V gene encodes CDR1 MNHNS and CDR2 SASEGT. The junction had 10 bases not matched to a gene; V was cut back by 6 bases and J by 6 bases. The CDR3 DNA reads TGTGCCAGCAGAGGAAGGGCTAGCGGGAGATCCGGGGAGCTGTTTTTT. Protein product: CASRGRASGRSGELFF.

This clonotype was seen many times. The rearrangement links TRBV7-9 to TRBJ1-1; D ambiguous. The CDR3 runs 13 residues. Trimming took 3 bases from V and 11 from J, leaving 16 bases between them. Germline V CDR1 and CDR2: SEHNR, FQNEAQ (reference sequence). For the CDR3, the DNA is TGTGCCAGCAGCTTGATAAATGGGGAAGTTGCTTTCTTT. It codes for CASSLINGEVAFF.

This clonotype was observed at least ten times. J is TRBJ1-2 and V is TRBV12-3 or TRBV12-4; D gene ambiguous. The CDR3 extends over 13 amino acids. Trimming stripped 2 bases from V and 4 bases from J, with 8 bases between. CDR3 nucleotides: TGTGCCAGCAGTTTAACGGTTCTCTATGGCTACACCTTC. It specifies CASSLTVLYGYTF.

This clonotype was seen repeatedly, ten times or more. V and J are TRBV12-3 or TRBV12-4 and TRBJ1-1; no clear D. Trimming removed 2 bases at V and 4 bases at J, with 11 bases between. The CDR3 is made up of 14 amino acids. CDR3: CASSLLGEGTEAFF. DNA of the CDR3: TGTGCCAGCAGTTTACTAGGCGAGGGCACTGAAGCTTTCTTT.

The gene calls are TRBV2 and TRBJ2-1; TRBD2 might be the D (6 bases). Trimming removed 11 bases at V and 7 bases at J, with 33 bases between. CDR1 is SNHLY, CDR2 FYNNEI, per germline. The CDR3 consists of 18 residues. CDR3 loop: CALSGETFGTYKWNEQFF. The CDR3 bases are TGTGCCCTCAGTGGGGAGACTTTCGGGACTTACAAATGGAATGAGCAGTTCTTC.

This clonotype was counted only a few times. V and J are TRBV7-8 and TRBJ1-4; no reliable D call. The CDR3 totals 16 residues. Trimming took off 5 bases at V and 7 bases at J, with 20 bases between the two ends. The V gene's germline CDR1 is SGHVS and CDR2 FQNEAQ. This CDR3 is CASSLADVSVGEKLFF. In nucleotides, the CDR3 is TGTGCCAGCAGCCTTGCGGACGTCTCTGTTGGTGAAAAACTGTTTTTT.

At least ten counts were recorded for this clonotype. This chain links TRBV5-1 with TRBJ2-7; TRBD1 aligns across 8 bases. Germline CDR1 SGHRS, CDR2 YFSETQ. This CDR3 is 15 amino acids long. Trimming took 0 bases from V and 3 from J; bases not matched to a gene: 5. As DNA, the CDR3 is TGCGCCAGCAGCTTGGGACAGGGGAAGAACTACGAGCAGTACTTC. Its translation: CASSLGQGKNYEQYF.

This clonotype was counted ten times or more. This chain joins TRBV4-1 and TRBJ1-4, with D maybe TRBD1 (6 bases). The ends were cut back, 0 bases at V and 5 bases at J, with 13 bases in the middle. Germline V CDR1 and CDR2: MGHRA, YSYEKL. The CDR3 covers 16 residues. The CDR3 DNA reads as TGCGCCAGCAGCCAAGAGCGGACAGAAGCAAATGAAAAACTGTTTTTT. Translated, it gives CASSQERTEANEKLFF.

This clonotype was detected ten times or more. The chain is built from TRBV5-1 and TRBJ2-5, with 7 nucleotides matching TRBD2. This CDR3 is built from 14 residues. Germline CDR1 reads SGHRS; CDR2 reads YFSETQ. The trim removed 4 bases at V and 3 bases at J, leaving 6 bases unmatched. CDR3 residues: CASSRTGREETQYF. The CDR3 DNA sequence: TGCGCCAGCAGCCGAACGGGGAGGGAAGAGACCCAGTACTTC.

In its sample, this clonotype was seen many times. J is TRBJ2-3 and V is TRBV12-3 or TRBV12-4; 12 bases agree with TRBD2. Unmatched junction bases numbered 10, after V lost 6 bases and J lost 0 bases. This CDR3 has 18 amino acids. Here the CDR3 DNA reads TGTGCCAGCAGCGCCGGGACTAGCGGGTCTACTAGCACAGATACGCAGTATTTT. It specifies CASSAGTSGSTSTDTQYF.

This clonotype was seen ten or more times. The gene calls are TRBV12-3 or TRBV12-4 and TRBJ2-3, with TRBD2 identical over 14 bases. The CDR3 is made up of 17 amino acids. V dropped 6 bases and J dropped 1; count of bases not matched to a gene: 6. CDR3 sequence: CASRPGLAGVGTDTQYF. For the CDR3, the DNA is TGTGCCAGCAGACCGGGACTAGCGGGAGTCGGCACAGATACGCAGTATTTT.

This clonotype occurred many times. V is TRBV7-2 and J is TRBJ1-3; unclear D gene. The germline V and J ends were trimmed by 1 base and 0 bases, with 10 bases remaining between them. The CDR3 extends over 16 amino acids. Germline-derived CDR1 and CDR2 are SGHTA and FQGNSA. The CDR3 nucleotides read TGTGCCAGCAGCTTAGGACCTGATCCCTCTGGAAACACCATATATTTT. It translates to CASSLGPDPSGNTIYF.

This clonotype occurred many times. V and J are TRBV27 and TRBJ1-2; D is unclear. The germline V gene has CDR1 MNHEY and CDR2 SMNVEV (reference sequence). The CDR3 runs 12 residues. Between the trimmed V and J ends, which lost 4 bases and 8 bases, there was a span of 11 bases. This chain's CDR3 is CASSSRDEGYTF. The CDR3 DNA reads TGTGCCAGCAGTTCGAGGGATGAGGGCTACACCTTC.

This clonotype showed up many times. CDR3 sequence reads: CSALDGAGANVLTF. The CDR3 DNA sequence: TGCAGTGCTTTAGACGGTGCCGGGGCCAACGTCCTGACTTTC. This sequence joins TRBV20-1 and TRBJ2-6; D is ambiguous. Between the trimmed V and J ends, which lost 5 bases and 4 bases, there was a span of 12 bases. The CDR3 contains 14 residues. Germline assignment: CDR1 DFQATT and CDR2 SNEGSKA (reference sequence).

This clonotype was counted ten times or more. V gene TRBV4-3 combines with J gene TRBJ2-1; 7 nucleotides match TRBD2. Trimming removed 5 bases from V and 6 bases from J; junction bases left unmatched: 1. Germline-derived CDR1 and CDR2 are LGHNA and YSLEER. This CDR3 has 12 residues. CDR3 loop: CASSGEGNEQFF. The CDR3 DNA sequence: TGCGCCAGCAGCGGGGAGGGCAATGAGCAGTTCTTC.

This clonotype was observed at least ten times. The chain couples TRBV20-1 to TRBJ2-1; no definite D call. V was cut by 4 bases and J by 8 bases, with 30 bases left in between. Germline V CDR1 and CDR2: DFQATT, SNEGSKA (reference sequence). CDR3 size: 18 residues. DNA for the CDR3: TGCAGTGCTACTGACCCCAGGCCGGGTAGAATGTGGGGTGATGAGCAGTTCTTC. Its protein product is CSATDPRPGRMWGDEQFF.

At least ten counts were recorded for this clonotype. The chain uses TRBV5-1 and TRBJ2-7; 10 nucleotides agree with TRBD1. CDR3 length: 14 residues. Germline-derived CDR1 and CDR2 are SGHRS and YFSETQ. The V and J ends lost 2 bases and 5 bases, in that order; junction bases with no gene match: 4. CDR3 in DNA: TGCGCCAGCAGCTTCAGGGACAGGGGAGACGAGCAGTACTTC. This codes for CASSFRDRGDEQYF. Looking up the rest from reference TRBV5-1 and TRBJ2-7 gives the full variable domain: KAGVTQTPRYLIKTRGQQVTLSCSPISGHRSVSWYQQTPGQGLQFLFEYFSETQRNKGNFPGRFSGRQFSNSRSEMNVSTLELGDSALYLCASSFRDRGDEQYFGPGTRLTVT.

The chain joins TRBV14 to TRBJ2-5, with 8 bases lining up with TRBD2. Germline values: CDR1 SGHDN, CDR2 FVKESK. Trimming at V came to 1 base and at J to 5 bases, leaving 9 bases not matched to a gene. The CDR3 is 16 amino acids. The CDR3 sequence: CASSQGFGGAPETQYF. The CDR3 DNA is TGTGCCAGCAGCCAAGGTTTCGGGGGGGCCCCCGAGACCCAGTACTTC.

V usage is TRBV6-2 or TRBV6-3 and J usage is TRBJ2-7; a possible D gene is TRBD1 (6 bases). V was trimmed by 5 bases and J by 5 bases, leaving 13 bases between them. The CDR3 sequence is 13 residues long. Germline CDR1 reads MNHEY; CDR2 reads SVGEGT. The CDR3 DNA is TGTGCCAGCAGTGCCCGGACAGCAGACGAGCAGTACTTC. It codes for CASSARTADEQYF.

This clonotype was seen a handful of times. This sequence joins TRBV7-8 and TRBJ2-3; 7 nucleotides align to TRBD2. CDR1 is SGHVS and CDR2 is FQNEAQ in the germline V gene. The CDR3 has 18 amino acids. V dropped 0 bases and J dropped 2; count of bases not matched to a gene: 11. CDR3 nucleotides: TGTGCCAGCAGCTTAGCGGACGGGGGGACCGCCCTCACAGATACGCAGTATTTT. Translation: CASSLADGGTALTDTQYF.

This clonotype was seen many times. The chain has TRBV6-1 and TRBJ1-6, with D perhaps TRBD1 (5 bases). Germline CDR1 reads MNHNS; CDR2 reads SASEGT. Trimming stripped 6 bases from V and 0 bases from J, with 18 bases between. The CDR3 loop spans 18 amino acids. This CDR3 reads CASRKGQLFDSYNSPLHF. CDR3 DNA: TGTGCCAGCAGGAAAGGACAACTATTCGACTCCTATAATTCACCCCTCCACTTT.

This clonotype showed up many times. The rearrangement uses TRBV6-5 and TRBJ1-5; D unclear. CDR1 and CDR2 from the germline V gene are MNHEY and SVGAGI. This CDR3 region has 13 residues. Trimming cost V 0 bases and J 6 bases, with 6 bases left between them. The CDR3 spells CASSYSGLQPQHF. CDR3 DNA: TGTGCCAGCAGTTACTCGGGTCTTCAGCCCCAGCATTTT.

In this sample, this clonotype turned up many times. The J gene is TRBJ1-2, the V gene TRBV20-1; no definite D call. Trimming removed 3 bases from V and 0 bases from J, with 11 bases in between. This CDR3 is 14 amino acids long. The germline V gene encodes CDR1 DFQATT and CDR2 SNEGSKA (reference sequence). The CDR3 protein is CSARAGLANYGYTF. The CDR3 coding sequence is TGCAGTGCTAGGGCCGGGTTAGCTAACTATGGCTACACCTTC.

This clonotype was seen ten or more times. The chain recombines TRBV10-3 with TRBJ2-3; 12 bases are a match to TRBD2. The germline CDR1 and CDR2 sequences are ENHRY and SYGVKD. V lost 4 bases, J lost 6 bases, and 8 bases stayed unmatched. The CDR3 is 16 residues long. The CDR3 DNA reads as TGTGCCATCAGTGCCTCTAGCGGGAGGGCCGCTGATACGCAGTATTTT. This translates into CAISASSGRAADTQYF.

This clonotype was seen at least ten times. The V and J genes are TRBV19 and TRBJ1-1; D may be TRBD1 (6 bases). Germline lookup yields CDR1 LNHDA and CDR2 SQIVND (reference sequence). Trimming took off 6 bases at V and 7 bases at J, with 12 bases between the two ends. The CDR3 is 12 amino acids. CDR3 in DNA: TGTGCCAGTAGCGCCTGGGACAATGAAGCTTTCTTT. It specifies CASSAWDNEAFF.

This clonotype was detected ten times or more. The rearrangement uses TRBV7-8 and TRBJ1-2; a possible D gene is TRBD1 (6 bases). V lost 6 bases and J 6 bases, leaving 14 bases between the germline ends. The CDR3 spans 13 residues. In germline, CDR1 is SGHVS, CDR2 FQNEAQ. The CDR3 loop reads CASSKQGKDGYTF. The CDR3 DNA is TGTGCCAGCAGTAAACAGGGCAAGGATGGCTACACCTTC.

This clonotype was detected many times. This rearrangement joins TRBV20-1 to TRBJ1-1; no firm D call. V lost 1 base, J lost 10 bases, and 13 bases lay in between. The CDR3 length is 12 residues. Germline CDR1 and CDR2: DFQATT and SNEGSKA (reference sequence). Here the CDR3 DNA reads TGCAGTGCTAGAGTTGGTGGGCCGACAGCTTTCTTT. It codes for CSARVGGPTAFF.

This clonotype was counted at least ten times. The J gene is TRBJ2-7, the V gene TRBV5-5; 10 nucleotides align to TRBD2. V lost 1 base to trimming and J lost 7 bases; unmatched junction nucleotides: 8. The germline V gene encodes CDR1 SGHKS and CDR2 YYEKEE (reference sequence). The CDR3 is 15 residues long. The CDR3 nucleotides are TGTGCCAGCAGCTTGTCGGCTAGCGGGAGCACAGAGCAGTACTTC. The encoded protein is CASSLSASGSTEQYF.

At least ten counts were recorded for this clonotype. The V and J genes are TRBV20-1 and TRBJ2-6; a weak D match, TRBD2 (5 bases). The CDR3 consists of 18 residues. CDR1 is DFQATT, CDR2 SNEGSKA, per germline (reference sequence). Trimming took off 0 bases at V and 0 bases at J, with 15 bases between the two ends. The CDR3 DNA sequence: TGCAGTGCTAGAGACACGACGCCGGGGAGCTCTGGGGCCAACGTCCTGACTTTC. Residues: CSARDTTPGSSGANVLTF.

The V gene is TRBV27, the J gene TRBJ2-2; a weak D match, TRBD1 (6 bases). The CDR3 sequence is 16 residues long. Germline lookup yields CDR1 MNHEY and CDR2 SMNVEV (reference sequence). V was trimmed by 7 bases and J by 2 bases, leaving 17 bases between them. CDR3 nucleotide sequence: TGTGCCAGCACCTTAAGCCGGGACACCAACACCGGGGAGCTGTTTTTT. Amino acid sequence: CASTLSRDTNTGELFF.

This clonotype was recorded a few times. The chain couples TRBV30 to TRBJ1-2; 8 positions agree with TRBD1. CDR3 length: 13 residues. J was trimmed by 8 bases and V by 6 bases; bases with no gene match: 11. Germline loops: CDR1 GTSNPN, CDR2 SVGIG (reference sequence). CDR3 in amino acids: CACRKTGENGYTF. In DNA form, the CDR3 reads TGTGCCTGCAGGAAGACAGGGGAAAACGGCTACACCTTC. Drawing the rest from reference TRBV30 and TRBJ1-2, the complete variable domain is SQTIHQWPATLVQPVGSPLSLECTVEGTSNPNLYWYRQAAGRGLQLLFYSVGIGQISSEVPQNLSASRPQDRQFILSSKKLLLSDSGFYLCACRKTGENGYTFGSGTRLTVV.